Given below is one T cell receptor (beta chain) in context. Its antigen is undetermined. Sequencing targeted expressed TCRB transcripts, as all isolated RNA had been reverse transcribed. The protocol was immunoSEQ multiplex PCR, while the TCRdb copy is restricted to in-frame clones and leaves out a portion. The table lists hundreds of thousands of clones, around an eighth of them singletons. The data derive from a study of beta chain features in type 1 diabetes. Findings and limits, study-wide: Across all four CD4+ subsets, people with type 1 diabetes showed modestly shorter TCRB CDR3s. Overrepresentation of cells with high TCR expression could result from cDNA sequencing.

CDR3 length: 15 amino acids. V gave up 4 bases and J gave up 6 bases; unmatched junction bases: 6. Looked up from germline, CDR1 is GTSNPN and CDR2 is SVGIG (reference sequence). Stem cell-like memory, regulatory, central memory and naive CD4+ cells were sorted via CD45RO/CCR7/CD25/CD127/CD95/CD27. The authors obtained over 98% purity in all sorted populations. The chain employs TRBV30 and TRBJ2-3; 14 bases agree with TRBD2. The clonotype was recovered from a man aged 18 to 30 with type 1 diabetes. The sample consisted of naive CD4+ T cells from blood. CDR3 nucleotide sequence: TGTGCCTGGAAGGGACTAGCGGGGGAAGGGGATACGCAGTATTTT. The encoded protein is CAWKGLAGEGDTQYF. The variable domain in full, completed from reference TRBV30 and TRBJ2-3, reads SQTIHQWPATLVQPVGSPLSLECTVEGTSNPNLYWYRQAAGRGLQLLFYSVGIGQISSEVPQNLSASRPQDRQFILSSKKLLLSDSGFYLCAWKGLAGEGDTQYFGPGTRLTVL.